These 28 T cell receptor beta chains came from one sample sequenced in a study of blood T cell repertoires in COVID-19. The assay was immunoSEQ multiplex PCR, and TCRdb's table has in-frame clones only and misses some. The sample includes approximately 230,000 clones, around 90% of them seen just once. The sample was peripheral blood. The receptors come from a man aged 18 to 30 with active or convalescent COVID-19.

The rearrangement uses TRBV19 and TRBJ2-3; D is perhaps TRBD2 (5 bases). Per the germline V gene, CDR1 is LNHDA and CDR2 is SQIVND (reference sequence). The V end lost 6 bases, the J end lost 4 bases, and 8 bases lay between the germline ends. This CDR3 has 12 amino acids. Here the CDR3 reads CASRRGSDTQYF. In DNA, the CDR3 is TGTGCCAGTAGACGGGGTTCAGATACGCAGTATTTT.

V gene TRBV29-1 combines with J gene TRBJ1-1; 7 bases map to TRBD1. The CDR3 runs to 11 residues. The germline V gene has CDR1 SQVTM and CDR2 ANQGSEA. Trimming took 5 bases from V and 7 from J; bases not matched to a gene: 4. The CDR3 DNA reads as TGCAGCGTTCCCCAGGGGGTTGAAGCTTTCTTT. Its protein product is CSVPQGVEAFF.

V is TRBV27 and J is TRBJ2-7, with 12 bases lining up with TRBD2. CDR1 and CDR2 (germline): MNHEY, SMNVEV (reference sequence). Trimming at V came to 4 bases and at J to 4 bases, leaving 2 bases not matched to a gene. This CDR3 is built from 14 residues. The CDR3: CASSSSGRGYEQYF. The CDR3 bases are TGTGCCAGCAGTTCTAGCGGGAGGGGTTACGAGCAGTACTTC.

In its sample, this clone was seen once. The rearrangement joins TRBV6-4 to TRBJ2-1; 10 bases agree with TRBD2. Per germline, CDR1 MRHNA and CDR2 SNTAGT. The CDR3 has 14 residues. V lost 5 bases and J lost 4; bases outside the gene matches: 2. In DNA form, the CDR3 reads TGTGCCAGCAGTTTAGCGGGAGGATACAATGAGCAGTTCTTC. It encodes CASSLAGGYNEQFF.

V gene TRBV7-8 combines with J gene TRBJ1-1, with D uncertain. This CDR3 has 14 amino acids. The V gene lost 5 bases and the J gene lost 6 bases, with 16 bases spanning the gap. CDR1 and CDR2 from the germline V gene are SGHVS and FQNEAQ. CDR3 sequence: CASSLVTVRAEAFF. The DNA for the CDR3 is TGTGCCAGCAGCCTCGTGACGGTGAGGGCTGAAGCTTTCTTT.

This chain joins TRBV2 and TRBJ1-2; D remains unclear. In germline, CDR1 is SNHLY, CDR2 FYNNEI. With 2 bases removed from V and 5 bases from J, the gap between germline ends came to 9 bases. The CDR3 length is 13 residues. The CDR3 nucleotides are TGTGCCAGCAGTGAATTGACAATTTATGGCTACACCTTC. This translates into CASSELTIYGYTF.

This chain links TRBV10-1 with TRBJ1-1; D is unclear. The CDR3 runs to 12 residues. Deletions cut 9 bases from V and 3 bases from J, with 11 bases between. Looked up from germline, CDR1 is WNHNN and CDR2 is SYGVQD (reference sequence). The CDR3 reads CAREVCDTEAFF. The CDR3 coding sequence is TGCGCCAGAGAGGTATGTGACACTGAAGCTTTCTTT.

This clone was found a few times. The J gene is TRBJ1-1, the V gene TRBV7-2; no firm D call. In germline, CDR1 is SGHTA, CDR2 FQGNSA. V was trimmed by 4 bases and J by 3 bases, leaving 3 bases between them. This CDR3 has 11 residues. CDR3 in DNA: TGTGCCAGCAGCTCCTACACTGAAGCTTTCTTT. This sequence encodes CASSSYTEAFF.

The chain combines TRBV28 with TRBJ1-2; possible D gene TRBD1, 6 bases. This CDR3 spans 15 amino acids. Trimming removed 4 bases at V and 5 bases at J, with 17 bases between. CDR1 is MDHEN and CDR2 is SYDVKM in the germline V gene. This CDR3 reads CASSSMDSAVYGYTF. The CDR3 DNA reads as TGTGCCAGCAGTTCAATGGACAGCGCCGTTTATGGCTACACCTTC.

This sequence joins TRBV19 and TRBJ1-5; D is unresolved. Trimming removed 5 bases at V and 7 bases at J, with 18 bases between. The CDR3 loop spans 15 amino acids. CDR1 is LNHDA, CDR2 SQIVND, per germline (reference sequence). The CDR3 region is CASSGRVEWGQPQHF. The CDR3 nucleotides are TGTGCCAGTAGTGGGAGGGTGGAATGGGGACAGCCCCAGCATTTT.

The chain is built from TRBV19 and TRBJ1-5; possibly TRBD1 for D (6 bases). CDR1 is LNHDA and CDR2 is SQIVND in the germline V gene (reference sequence). V lost 6 bases, J lost 6 bases, and 12 bases lay in between. The length of the CDR3 is 13 residues. The CDR3 spells CASREQGSQPQHF. DNA for the CDR3: TGTGCCAGTAGGGAACAGGGAAGTCAGCCCCAGCATTTT.

A few counts support this clone. The genes are TRBV18 and TRBJ2-2; 12 nucleotides line up with TRBD2. There are 16 residues in the CDR3. The J segment lost 7 bases and the V segment lost 4 bases, leaving 7 bases of the junction unmatched. The germline V gene encodes CDR1 KGHSH and CDR2 LQKENI. This CDR3 reads CASSLGLAGTGGELFF. The CDR3 bases are TGTGCCAGCTCACTCGGACTAGCGGGAACGGGCGGGGAGCTGTTTTTT.

CDR3 sequence (DNA): TGCAGCGTTACCCGTGGGACAGCCTTTTACACAGATACGCAGTATTTT. This sequence encodes CSVTRGTAFYTDTQYF. The chain uses TRBV29-1 and TRBJ2-3, with 7 positions matching TRBD1. Germline values: CDR1 SQVTM, CDR2 ANQGSEA. With V trimmed by 5 bases and J by 2 bases, 13 bases remained unmatched. CDR3 length: 16 residues.

The CDR3 bases are TGTGCCAGCACCCTAACCGGGGGTAACTATGGCTACACCTTC. Translated, it gives CASTLTGGNYGYTF. The chain employs TRBV6-5 and TRBJ1-2; D might be TRBD1 (5 bases). V lost 7 bases, J lost 1 base, and 13 bases lay in between. The CDR3 covers 14 residues. Germline-derived CDR1 and CDR2 are MNHEY and SVGAGI.

The rearrangement links TRBV28 to TRBJ2-5, with D perhaps TRBD1 (5 bases). Trimming shortened V by 3 bases and J by 2 bases, and 7 bases separated the two germline ends. The CDR3 contains 13 residues. Germline CDR1 and CDR2: MDHEN and SYDVKM. The DNA for the CDR3 is TGTGCCAGCAGTTTCGCAGGGCAAGAGACCCAGTACTTC. Amino acids: CASSFAGQETQYF.

This rearrangement joins TRBV27 to TRBJ1-2; D might be TRBD1 (5 bases). The CDR3 loop spans 13 amino acids. The germline gives CDR1 MNHEY, CDR2 SMNVEV (reference sequence). V lost 5 bases to trimming and J lost 4 bases, with 11 bases between them. In nucleotides, the CDR3 is TGTGCCAGCAGTCAGGGCCAGGGCTATGGCTACACCTTC. Amino acid sequence: CASSQGQGYGYTF.

The chain has TRBV7-6 and TRBJ1-3, with 7 positions matching TRBD1. The CDR3 length is 17 residues. Germline values: CDR1 SGHVS, CDR2 FNYEAQ. V was pared by 0 bases and J by 0 bases, with 5 bases of the junction left unmatched. CDR3 loop: CASSLAPGGSSGNTIYF. CDR3 bases: TGTGCCAGCAGCTTAGCGCCAGGGGGGAGCTCTGGAAACACCATATATTTT. Filled out from reference TRBV7-6 and TRBJ1-3, the complete variable domain reads GAGVSQSPRYKVTKRGQDVALRCDPISGHVSLYWYRQALGQGPEFLTYFNYEAQQDKSGLPNDRFSAERPEGSISTLTIQRTEQRDSAMYRCASSLAPGGSSGNTIYFGEGSWLTVV.

The chain recombines TRBV9 with TRBJ1-2; 8 bases map to TRBD1. Unmatched junction bases numbered 6, after V lost 3 bases and J lost 2 bases. Germline V gene data show CDR1 as SGDLS and CDR2 as YYNGEE. This CDR3 region has 15 residues. This CDR3 reads CASSETGVENYGYTF. CDR3 coding DNA: TGTGCCAGCAGCGAGACAGGGGTAGAGAACTATGGCTACACCTTC. The full variable domain, rest sourced from reference TRBV9 and TRBJ1-2, is DSGVTQTPKHLITATGQRVTLRCSPRSGDLSVYWYQQSLDQGLQFLIQYYNGEERAKGNILERFSAQQFPDLHSELNLSSLELGDSALYFCASSETGVENYGYTFGSGTRLTVV.

The V and J genes are TRBV15 and TRBJ1-5, with TRBD1 as a possible D gene (6 bases). Trimming cost V 3 bases and J 0 bases, with 9 bases left between them. Germline CDR1 reads LNHNV; CDR2 reads YYDKDF (reference sequence). This CDR3 is 15 amino acids long. In DNA, the CDR3 is TGTGCCACCAGCAGTCACAGGGATAGCAATCAGCCCCAGCATTTT. Protein product: CATSSHRDSNQPQHF.

The chain uses TRBV9 and TRBJ1-1; perhaps TRBD1 as D (5 bases). The CDR3 spans 14 residues. The V end lost 4 bases, the J end lost 2 bases, and 12 bases lay between the germline ends. Germline V gene sequence: CDR1 SGDLS, CDR2 YYNGEE. In DNA, the CDR3 is TGTGCCAGCAGCCAGGGACTCCCCAACACTGAAGCTTTCTTT. Its protein is CASSQGLPNTEAFF.

The chain employs TRBV5-4 and TRBJ2-7; 13 bases agree with TRBD2. Looked up from germline, CDR1 is SGHNT and CDR2 is YYREEE (reference sequence). The CDR3 runs to 17 residues. The ends lost 3 bases at V and 0 bases at J; junction bases unmatched: 6. The CDR3 sequence is CASSSGTSGINSYEQYF. The DNA of the CDR3 is TGTGCCAGCAGCTCCGGGACTAGCGGGATAAACTCCTACGAGCAGTACTTC.

The chain combines TRBV2 with TRBJ2-2, with 7 positions matching TRBD1. Unmatched junction bases numbered 13, after V lost 3 bases and J lost 0 bases. Germline-derived CDR1 and CDR2 are SNHLY and FYNNEI. CDR3 length equals 19 residues. The CDR3 DNA reads as TGTGCCAGCAGTGAGGACTTGTTTACAGGGGTGCCGAACACCGGGGAGCTGTTTTTT. Translation: CASSEDLFTGVPNTGELFF.

This clone turned up a few times. This rearrangement joins TRBV30 to TRBJ1-2; D is undetermined. V dropped 3 bases and J dropped 4 bases, with 9 bases sitting between them. This CDR3 has 12 amino acids. Per the germline V gene, CDR1 is GTSNPN and CDR2 is SVGIG (reference sequence). The CDR3 here is CAWSKQSYGYTF. The CDR3 nucleotides read TGTGCCTGGAGCAAACAGAGCTATGGCTACACCTTC. Variable domain in full (rest from reference TRBV30 and TRBJ1-2): SQTIHQWPATLVQPVGSPLSLECTVEGTSNPNLYWYRQAAGRGLQLLFYSVGIGQISSEVPQNLSASRPQDRQFILSSKKLLLSDSGFYLCAWSKQSYGYTFGSGTRLTVV.

Only a few counts were recorded for this clone. The chain couples TRBV28 to TRBJ1-4, with D uncertain. From germline, CDR1 is MDHEN and CDR2 SYDVKM. V shed 6 bases and J shed 1 base, with 12 bases lying between them. The CDR3 loop spans 15 amino acids. Here the CDR3 DNA reads TGTGCCAGCAGCTTTATTACTCAAACTAATGAAAAACTGTTTTTT. Amino acid sequence: CASSFITQTNEKLFF.

This chain uses TRBV7-6 with TRBJ2-2, with 11 bases lining up with TRBD2. With V trimmed by 4 bases and J by 8 bases, 6 bases remained unmatched. The CDR3 contains 15 residues. The germline CDR1 and CDR2 sequences are SGHVS and FNYEAQ. For the CDR3, the DNA is TGTGCCAGCAGCTCACGGACTAGCGGGTATGGGGAGCTGTTTTTT. Its protein product is CASSSRTSGYGELFF.

The chain joins TRBV6-2 or TRBV6-3 to TRBJ2-3, with D perhaps TRBD2 (6 bases). This CDR3 has 16 amino acids. Deletions cut 2 bases from V and 0 bases from J, with 12 bases between. Germline CDR1 reads MNHEY; CDR2 reads SVGEGT. The CDR3 sequence: CASSYKVGGSTDTQYF. In nucleotides, the CDR3 is TGTGCCAGCAGTTACAAGGTGGGAGGAAGCACAGATACGCAGTATTTT.

The chain uses TRBV6-5 and TRBJ1-4; maybe TRBD1 (6 bases). V was pared by 2 bases and J by 7 bases, with 14 bases between. Looked up from germline, CDR1 is MNHEY and CDR2 is SVGAGI. This CDR3 has 15 amino acids. In nucleotides, the CDR3 is TGTGCCAGCAGTTACGGGGCAGGGGAGGGTGAAAAACTGTTTTTT. It specifies CASSYGAGEGEKLFF.

This clone was counted only a few times. The chain is built from TRBV6-5 and TRBJ1-2; D may be TRBD1 (5 bases). CDR1 and CDR2 from the germline V gene are MNHEY and SVGAGI. V shed 11 bases and J shed 4 bases, with 20 bases lying between them. The CDR3 runs 14 residues. The CDR3 DNA reads as TGTGCCCCCCAGGGTGTCCTGGGCTCCTATGGCTACACCTTC. Amino acid sequence: CAPQGVLGSYGYTF.